Listed here is a single T cell receptor beta chain. Its antigen is currently not known. Base qualities are not at hand, and no much larger clone is one base apart. Magnetic bead negative selection was used to isolate untouched CD4+ T cells from Ficoll-separated PBMC, with an average purity of roughly 98%. Magnetic beads were used to isolate untouched CD4+ T cells from Ficoll-separated PBMC, giving approximately 98% purity with negligible CD8+ contamination. Peripheral blood mononuclear cells came from the buffy coats of a few healthy blood donors, who served as the study's donors. Each of the three donors was CMV seronegative. The DNeasy Blood & Tissue Kit was used for extraction of genomic DNA. TCRB sequencing was performed on genomic DNA from sorted CD137+CD4+ cells and pre-culture CD4+ baseline samples from each subject. Including the terminal cysteine and valine, the CDR3 comprises 18 residues. The CDR3 DNA has 54 bases and is translated from base 1. V is cut back by 1 base and J by 4 bases, with 9 bases in the junction unmatched. The germline V gene gives CDR1 as MGHRA and CDR2 as YSYEKL.

TCRB CDR3 regions were amplified with the immunoSEQ multiplex PCR using forward primers for 54 TRBV segments and reverse primers for 13 TRBJ segments. For pre-culture CD4+ samples, sequencing was done at deep resolution with a target of approximately 200,000 T cell genomes. Sequencing of the amplicons on an Illumina HiSeq System generated 87 bp reads spanning the CDR3. The study's processing was this. Correction for PCR and sequencing errors was applied to reads, and CDR3 regions were defined through alignment to IMGT reference sequences. Synthetic template pools were used to estimate the numbers of templates and unique rearrangements. Clonality was computed by subtracting Pielou's evenness from 1. Richness was estimated with the Daley-Smith estimator. Morisita's index served as the measure of repertoire overlap. A clone counted as low-abundance if it appeared in cultured samples but went undetected in the pre-culture repertoire of the same donor. The table was pulled from immuneACCESS by TCRdb, which kept in-frame rearrangements only. Such tables lose some clones; where checked, under half of the loss comes from unresolved V genes, and the rest has no known cause. For V, J and clone size, that table is used; D and trimming come from the DNA. A total of 65,000 to 95,000 clones appear in this sample, about 82% of them only once. The ten largest clones add up to around 1.5% of the sample.

The data belong to a study of T cell repertoires and HLA-DP antigens listed by TCRdb under 2018. Regarding the complete study: Using HeLa cells transduced to present allogeneic HLA-DP, the study set up an in vitro model of CD4+ T cell alloreactivity. One alloantigen differed from self by one peptide-binding groove amino acid, whereas the other differed by ten, modelling structurally similar versus dissimilar alloantigens. Of the three donors, two were male and one was female, and their ages ranged from the 18-to-29 age band up to the 60-to-69 age band. On average, 218.4 ng of DNA went in for sorted CD137+CD4+ samples, versus roughly 1,200 ng for pre-culture CD4+ samples. The research as a whole found: Clones undetected before culture had an average cumulative frequency of about 35% against one allele and about 46% against the other. Separate analysis of naive and memory CD4+ repertoires was not performed. Limitations included only a few donors, a non-physiological HeLa antigen-presenting system, and the use of total CD4+ responder cells. Similar clonality (about 0.38) was observed for sorted CD137+ cells against both alloantigens, and this clonality was much higher than that observed in pre-culture samples (around 0.04).

This clonotype was sampled from a man in his 60s in good health and CMV-seronegative. Sequences were obtained from CD4+ T cells from PBMCs. The V and J segments used are TRBV4-1 and TRBJ2-7; TRBD2 matches 14 bases in the middle. The CDR3 loop reads CASSQGLAGGPQNYEQYV. The bases are TGCGCCAGCAGCCAAGGACTAGCGGGAGGGCCCCAAAATTACGAGCAGTACGTC.